This TCR beta chain comes out of a study of T cells in Graves' hyperthyroidism and ophthalmopathy. From RNA transcripts, TCR beta CDR3 regions were amplified. In the first-round RT-PCR of the TCR CDR3, the HTBI primer set was used. TCRdb passed the multiplex PCR reads through MiXCR, listing each CDR3 protein once. The profile shows around 520,000 distinct CDR3 sequences, approximately 25% of them singletons. The CDR3 runs 17 residues. Germline values: CDR1 PRHDT, CDR2 FYEKMQ (reference sequence). V was clipped by 5 bases and J by 5 bases; unmatched bases: 16. The source is a woman aged 25 to 39 with Graves' ophthalmopathy. The rearrangement joins TRBV13 to TRBJ2-7, with TRBD1 identical over 9 bases. The specimen sequenced was blood. The CDR3 DNA reads TGTGCCAGCAGCCACGATGACCGGGACAGGGTTATCCACGAGCAGTACTTC. It specifies CASSHDDRDRVIHEQYF.